This TCR beta chain appears in the sequencing data of a study of blood T cell repertoires in COVID-19. Profiling relied on immunoSEQ multiplex PCR, and the TCRdb table lists in-frame clones only, not all of them. Of approximately 160,000 clones in the sample, more than 75% are singletons; the top ten hold roughly 6%. The CDR3 extends over 13 amino acids. Trimming cost V 3 bases and J 6 bases; bases outside gene matches: 3. Germline lookup yields CDR1 LNHDA and CDR2 SQIVND (reference sequence). This TCR was recovered from a man aged 35-49 years who had recovered from COVID-19. Sequencing was carried out using PBMCs or T cells enriched from blood (not recorded which). This sequence joins TRBV19 and TRBJ2-3; 7 bases map to TRBD2. For the CDR3, the DNA is TGTGCCAGTAGTATCGGGACTACGGATACGCAGTATTTT. It encodes CASSIGTTDTQYF.